This TCR beta chain was found in a study of post-analysis software for immune sequencing data. Points from the study as a whole: Normalized Chao1 diversity was significantly lower in multiple sclerosis patients than in controls. About 5 TRBV segments (TRBV5-6, TRBV5-1 and TRBV20-1 among them) occurred more frequently in patients than in controls. F-measure co-clustering was strong for batch-matched samples.

This clonotype was detected only a few times. No antigen is known for it. Tagging with unique molecular identifiers was a feature of the TCR beta cDNA libraries. In TCRdb, the PCR reads were re-called with MiXCR into one record per CDR3 protein. Seen here are about 820,000 distinct CDR3 sequences, around 50% observed once, and the top ten hold about 4.8%. The CDR3 runs to 12 residues. CDR1 and CDR2 from the germline V gene are ENHRY and SYGVKD. The germline V and J ends were trimmed by 2 bases and 3 bases, with 5 bases remaining between them. The chain couples TRBV10-3 to TRBJ2-7; D ambiguous. Sequenced sample: blood. This clonotype was sampled from a girl between 10 and 17 years old with multiple sclerosis. The CDR3 is CAISETLYEQYF. The CDR3 bases are TGTGCCATCAGTGAGACCCTCTACGAGCAGTACTTC.